Listed below are T cell receptor beta chains from one sample, sequenced in a study of blood T cell repertoires in COVID-19. Repertoires were generated with immunoSEQ multiplex PCR, while TCRdb's copy carries only in-frame clones and drops some. The profile shows about 78,000 clones, around 86% of them singletons. The sequenced material came from peripheral blood. These receptors were collected from a woman in her sixties with acute or convalescent COVID-19. The CDR3 runs from the conserved cysteine through the conserved F or W. The order of the fields is D gene, clone size, V gene, J gene, CDR3 DNA, CDR3 protein. The D gene is left open where the match is weak. Size is stated for part of the rows, as once, few or many counts, or as a class when the clone is expanded.

TRBD2,-,TRBV4-3,TRBJ2-3,TGCGCCAGCAGCCAAGATACTAGCGGGAGAGATACGCAGTATTTT,CASSQDTSGRDTQYF
-,-,TRBV4-3,TRBJ2-7,TGCGCCAGCAGCCAAGTTTATCAGGGCGCAAATGGCTACGAGCAGTACTTC,CASSQVYQGANGYEQYF
-,-,TRBV7-3,TRBJ2-6,TGTGCCAGCAGCCAACCAGGGTACGGGGCCAACGTCCTGACTTTC,CASSQPGYGANVLTF
-,-,TRBV7-2,TRBJ2-1,TGTGCCAGCAGCCCAGATGGACTCCCCTACAATGAGCAGTTCTTC,CASSPDGLPYNEQFF
-,-,TRBV29-1,TRBJ2-7,TGCAGCGTTGGACACCAGGGCTACGAGCAGTACTTC,CSVGHQGYEQYF
TRBD2,-,TRBV5-1,TRBJ2-1,TGCGCCAGCAGCTTGGTAGCGGGCCTCGAGAATGAGCAGTTCTTC,CASSLVAGLENEQFF
TRBD1,-,TRBV6-5,TRBJ1-3,TGTGCCAGCAGGGGGACAGGGGGAAACACCATATATTTT,CASRGTGGNTIYF
TRBD1,once,TRBV10-3,TRBJ1-2,TGTGCCGTAACCGGGACAGGAAATGGCTACACCTTC,CAVTGTGNGYTF
TRBD2,-,TRBV2,TRBJ2-2,TGTGCCAGCTCATCCCAGGGACTAGCTGGCACCGGGGAGCTGTTTTTT,CASSSQGLAGTGELFF
-,-,TRBV11-2,TRBJ2-2,TGTGCCAGCAGCAGCCAGCGGACGAACACCGGGGAGCTGTTTTTT,CASSSQRTNTGELFF
-,-,TRBV10-3,TRBJ1-1,TGTGCCATCAGTCAAAGAGAGACACGGACTACTGAAGCTTTCTTT,CAISQRETRTTEAFF
-,-,TRBV5-1,TRBJ2-1,TGCGCCAGCAGTTTAAAGGACAGAGAAGACAATGAGCAGTTCTTC,CASSLKDREDNEQFF
-,-,TRBV6-6,TRBJ2-2,TGTGCCAGCAAGGAAGGGGGCACCGGGGAGCTGTTTTTT,CASKEGGTGELFF
TRBD1,-,TRBV10-3,TRBJ2-7,TGTGCCATCAGTGAGGGGACAGAGGGTCCCTACGAGCAGTACTTC,CAISEGTEGPYEQYF
-,-,TRBV19,TRBJ1-4,TGTGCCAGTAGTAGTCAGGCTGGGCATAATGAAAAACTGTTTTTT,CASSSQAGHNEKLFF
-,-,TRBV6-1,TRBJ1-5,TGTGCCAGCAGTGAACTAACAGGGAAGGGCCAGCCCCAGCATTTT,CASSELTGKGQPQHF
-,-,TRBV7-9,TRBJ1-1,TGTGCCAGCAGCTTAAGCGGGTTGGCTGAAGCTTTCTTT,CASSLSGLAEAFF
-,few,TRBV19,TRBJ2-6,TGTGCCACATCAAGCACTGGGGCCAACGTCCTGACTTTC,CATSSTGANVLTF
TRBD1,-,TRBV5-1,TRBJ1-1,TGCGCCAGCAGCTCCCAGGGGGACTCTATGAACACTGAAGCTTTCTTT,CASSSQGDSMNTEAFF
-,-,TRBV12-3/TRBV12-4,TRBJ1-1,TGTGCCAGCAGTCCGGCCGCGGCCCCTGAAGCTTTCTTT,CASSPAAAPEAFF
TRBD1,-,TRBV18,TRBJ1-1,TGTGCCAGCTCACCTCGGACAGGGCTAAACACTGAAGCTTTCTTT,CASSPRTGLNTEAFF
TRBD2,once,TRBV6-5,TRBJ2-7,TGTGCCAGCAGTTATTCGGGAGGCCCCTCCTACGAGCAGTACTTC,CASSYSGGPSYEQYF
TRBD1,-,TRBV28,TRBJ1-1,TGTGCCAGCAGTTTACCCCCGGGACAGGGGTACACTGAAGCTTTCTTT,CASSLPPGQGYTEAFF
-,-,TRBV28,TRBJ2-3,TGTGCCAGCAGCTTAGGGCTCGAGAATACGCAGTATTTT,CASSLGLENTQYF
-,-,TRBV14,TRBJ2-3,TGTGCCAGCAGCCAAACTGGCACAGATACGCAGTATTTT,CASSQTGTDTQYF
-,-,TRBV6-4,TRBJ1-2,TGTGCCAGCAGTGACTCCGGGGGGGTAGGTGGCTACACCTTC,CASSDSGGVGGYTF
TRBD2,-,TRBV9,TRBJ2-1,TGTGCCAGCAGCGCTAGCGGCCGGGGATACAATGAGCAGTTCTTC,CASSASGRGYNEQFF
-,-,TRBV7-2,TRBJ1-2,TGTGCCAGCAGCTCGGGCTGGGGGCGATCTGGCTACACCTTC,CASSSGWGRSGYTF
-,-,TRBV6-2/TRBV6-3,TRBJ2-7,TGTGCCAGCAGTTACTCGGGTCGGAGCTCCTACGAGCAGTACTTC,CASSYSGRSSYEQYF
-,-,TRBV23-1,TRBJ2-3,TGCGCCAGCAGTGTGCGGGGTGGCACAGATACGCAGTATTTT,CASSVRGGTDTQYF
-,-,TRBV27,TRBJ2-7,TGTGCCAGCAGTTTTCGGGGAGCCCAAAGGAGCGAGCAGTACTTC,CASSFRGAQRSEQYF
-,-,TRBV12-3/TRBV12-4,TRBJ1-1,TGTGCCAGCAGTTTAGTCAGGGATACTGAAGCTTTCTTT,CASSLVRDTEAFF
-,-,TRBV28,TRBJ1-2,TGTGCCAGCAGAGAGAACGCTGGCAGGGCTTGGGGCTACACCTTC,CASRENAGRAWGYTF
-,-,TRBV28,TRBJ1-5,TGTGCCAGCAGTTTAGAAATCAGACCCCAGCATTTT,CASSLEIRPQHF
-,-,TRBV6-2/TRBV6-3,TRBJ1-1,TGTGCCAGCAGCCTTCCGACAGAAATCACTGAAGCTTTCTTT,CASSLPTEITEAFF
-,-,TRBV5-4,TRBJ2-1,TGTGCCAGCAGCTTCTCGGTGGGGGGTTACAATGAGCAGTTCTTC,CASSFSVGGYNEQFF
-,-,TRBV28,TRBJ1-4,TGTGCCAGCAGTATCCAGTCGTCAACTAATGAAAAACTGTTTTTT,CASSIQSSTNEKLFF
-,-,TRBV30,TRBJ2-7,TGTGCCTGGAGTGTAGGAGGGATTTCCTACGAGCAGTACTTC,CAWSVGGISYEQYF
TRBD2,-,TRBV28,TRBJ2-7,TGTGCCAGCAGTTCCCACACTAGCGGGAGGACCTACGAGCAGTACTTC,CASSSHTSGRTYEQYF
-,few,TRBV7-6,TRBJ1-4,TGTGCCAGCAGCTTAGCATTCGGGGGGGATGAGGAAAAACTGTTTTTT,CASSLAFGGDEEKLFF
TRBD1,-,TRBV10-3,TRBJ1-6,TGTGCCATCAGGGAACAGGGGATAGGTAATTCACCCCTCCACTTT,CAIREQGIGNSPLHF
TRBD2,-,TRBV10-1,TRBJ2-3,TGCGCCAGCTACCGGAGCTTGGGGGAAGAACTAGCGGGGAGCACAGATACGCAGTATTTT,CASYRSLGEELAGSTDTQYF
TRBD1,-,TRBV7-9,TRBJ2-7,TGTGCCAGCAGCTTAAACGGCAGGGGGCACGAGCAGTACTTC,CASSLNGRGHEQYF
TRBD2,-,TRBV11-1,TRBJ2-1,TGTGCCAGCAGCTTAGCGGGGGGGATGAATGAGCAGTTCTTC,CASSLAGGMNEQFF
-,-,TRBV7-3,TRBJ2-1,TGTGCCAGCAGCTTAACCTTAGCGGCTGACGGCGATGAGCAGTTCTTC,CASSLTLAADGDEQFF
TRBD1,-,TRBV5-1,TRBJ1-3,TGCGCCAGCAGCCGGACAGGTTCTGGAAACACCATATATTTT,CASSRTGSGNTIYF